This T cell receptor beta chain was obtained from a study of blood T cell repertoires in COVID-19. There are 15 residues in the CDR3. V lost 11 bases and J lost 4, with 18 bases in between. Per germline, CDR1 ENHRY and CDR2 SYGVKD. Measured with immunoSEQ multiplex PCR; TCRdb has only the in-frame clones, and not every one. The sample yields approximately 34,000 clones, 80% seen once. This rearrangement joins TRBV10-3 to TRBJ1-6; unclear D gene. This receptor was identified in a woman between 70 and 85 years old with acute or convalescent COVID-19. Sequencing was performed on peripheral blood. The CDR3 reads CASSRGVLYNSPLHF. The CDR3 DNA is TGTGCCTCGAGCCGCGGGGTTCTATATAATTCACCCCTCCACTTT.